These 11 T cell receptor beta chains were sequenced from one sample in a study of T cell repertoires in cytomegalovirus infection. TCRdb re-derived calls from the reads in MiXCR, one entry per CDR3 protein. The table records hundreds of thousands of distinct CDR3 sequences, approximately 25% of them present only once. The sample was CD8+ T cells from PBMCs. Receptor source: a human donor in good health (CMV status not recorded). Some clones in this sample may be carry-over from other donors' samples.

This clonotype was detected many times. This rearrangement joins TRBV7-9 to TRBJ2-4, with 7 bases aligning to TRBD2. The CDR3 length is 12 residues. The germline CDR1 and CDR2 sequences are SEHNR and FQNEAQ (reference sequence). J was trimmed by 8 bases and V by 5 bases; bases with no gene match: 3. Here the CDR3 reads CASSHGGDIQYF. The CDR3 nucleotides are TGTGCCAGCAGCCATGGGGGGGACATTCAGTACTTC.

This clonotype was seen at least ten times. The chain recombines TRBV7-3 with TRBJ2-3, with TRBD1 matching 7 bases. V lost 1 base and J lost 2; bases outside the gene matches: 6. This CDR3 contains 16 residues. CDR1 is SGHTA, CDR2 FQGTGA, per germline. The CDR3 region has the DNA TGTGCCAGCAGCTTAAAAGGGGGCACCCCCACAGATACGCAGTATTTT. It encodes CASSLKGGTPTDTQYF.

Turning to this clonotype: This could be a read error, since a much larger clone is one nucleotide away. This chain joins TRBV7-8 and TRBJ2-1; no firm D call. Trimming took 1 base from V and 8 from J, leaving 12 bases between them. CDR3 size: 14 residues. The germline V gene has CDR1 SGHVS and CDR2 FQNEAQ. In DNA, the CDR3 is TGTGCCAGCAGCTTAGAGGCAAGATGGGATGAGCAGTTCTTC. Translation gives CASSLEARWDEQFF.

V and J are TRBV7-4 and TRBJ1-2; TRBD1 might be the D (5 bases). The germline CDR1 and CDR2 sequences are SGHVT and SQSDAQ. This CDR3 is 18 amino acids long. Trimming left V 3 bases short and J 0 bases short, with 20 bases between. The CDR3 is CASSLDDLQGPANYGYTF. The CDR3 DNA reads as TGTGCCAGCAGCTTGGACGACTTGCAGGGTCCGGCTAACTATGGCTACACCTTC.

This clonotype was counted at least ten times. The rearrangement links TRBV7-2 to TRBJ2-1; weak D call: TRBD1 (5 bases). Trimming pared 5 bases from V and 7 bases from J, leaving 9 bases between. Germline loops: CDR1 SGHTA, CDR2 FQGNSA. CDR3 size: 12 residues. The CDR3 here is CASSHGANEQFF. The CDR3 bases are TGTGCCAGCAGCCATGGGGCTAATGAGCAGTTCTTC.

This chain joins TRBV6-4 and TRBJ2-1, with D uncertain. V was trimmed by 4 bases and J by 10 bases, leaving 14 bases between them. The CDR3 is made up of 13 amino acids. Germline-derived CDR1 and CDR2 are MRHNA and SNTAGT. The CDR3 loop is CASSVNIALEQFF. The CDR3 bases are TGTGCCAGCAGTGTCAACATAGCTTTGGAGCAGTTCTTC.

As to this clonotype: This may stem from a read error, because a much larger clone lies one nucleotide away. The CDR3 sequence: CASSPSPTSGLFYNEQFF. CDR3 DNA: TGTGCCAGCAGCCCTAGCCCGACTAGCGGACTCTTCTACAATGAGCAGTTCTTC. The V gene is TRBV7-2, the J gene TRBJ2-1; 9 bases line up with TRBD2. Losses at the gene ends were 5 bases for V and 3 bases for J; bases not matched to a gene: 14. The CDR3 covers 18 residues. CDR1 is SGHTA and CDR2 is FQGNSA in the germline V gene.

A few counts support this clonotype. The rearrangement joins TRBV28 to TRBJ1-5, with no clear D. The ends were cut back, 7 bases at V and 2 bases at J, with 3 bases in the middle. Germline CDR1 and CDR2: MDHEN and SYDVKM. The CDR3 is 11 amino acids. CDR3 DNA: TGTGCCAGCATGGGCAATCAGCCCCAGCATTTT. This codes for CASMGNQPQHF.

The rearrangement joins TRBV20-1 to TRBJ1-1, with a tentative D call TRBD1 (5 bases). Germline V gene data show CDR1 as DFQATT and CDR2 as SNEGSKA (reference sequence). The CDR3 contains 12 residues. V lost 6 bases to trimming and J lost 7 bases, with 15 bases between them. Here the CDR3 reads CSAPTGGLEAFF. Here the CDR3 DNA reads TGCAGTGCACCTACAGGTGGCCTTGAAGCTTTCTTT.

This clonotype has a handful of counts. The V gene is TRBV12-5, the J gene TRBJ2-3; perhaps TRBD2 as D (6 bases). Per germline, CDR1 LGHNT and CDR2 FRNRAP. V was cut by 2 bases and J by 6 bases, with 9 bases left in between. This CDR3 has 13 residues. CDR3 sequence: CASGLTSWDTQYF. CDR3 bases: TGTGCTAGTGGTTTGACTAGCTGGGATACGCAGTATTTT.

This clonotype occurred many times. The V gene is TRBV19, the J gene TRBJ1-1; a possible D gene is TRBD1 (6 bases). The CDR3 is made up of 12 amino acids. Trimming pared 4 bases from V and 4 bases from J, leaving 7 bases between. Germline V CDR1 and CDR2: LNHDA, SQIVND (reference sequence). CDR3 sequence: CASSKTGTEAFF. The CDR3 DNA is TGTGCCAGTAGTAAGACAGGCACTGAAGCTTTCTTT.